The clone carrying this T cell receptor (beta chain) was seen repeatedly, ten times or more. Its specificity is unknown. Relative to the germline gene, one junction end is altered; a read error may explain this. The CDR3 loop spans 10 amino acids. This record comes from a study of beta chain features in type 1 diabetes. Study observations and caveats: Insertions were fewer and deletions more numerous at VDJ junctions in type 1 diabetes patients.

Each donor gave one heparinised blood draw averaging about 116 mL. Sorting that relied on CD45RO/CCR7/CD25/CD127/CD95/CD27 yielded CD4+ naive, central memory, regulatory and stem cell-like memory cells. Every sorted population was more than 98% pure. The sequenced template was cDNA made from the entire isolated RNA. Libraries were prepared by immunoSEQ multiplex PCR; TCRdb keeps only in-frame clonotypes and omits some of them. The repertoire consists of a few hundred thousand clones, with approximately 15% occurring once and the leading ten covering roughly 0.036%. This chain uses TRBV23-1 with TRBJ2-5; a possible D gene is TRBD2 (5 bases). TRBV23-1 is known as an ORF, though its function is uncertain. The specimen was naive CD4+ T cells from blood. The receptor's source is a man aged 25-45 years in good health. CDR3 sequence (DNA): TGCGCCGGCAGGAGGGAGACCCAGTACTTC. This gives the protein CAGRRETQYF.